The sequence of this TCR beta chain was determined in a study of blood T cell repertoires in COVID-19. Measured with immunoSEQ multiplex PCR; TCRdb has only the in-frame clones, and not every one. The sample yields 490,000 or so clones, 88% seen once. In germline, CDR1 is KGHDR, CDR2 SFDVKD. CDR3 length: 17 residues. V shed 0 bases, J shed 1 base, and the junction held 2 bases outside the gene matches. The V gene is TRBV24-1, the J gene TRBJ2-3; 11 positions match TRBD2. This TCR came from a woman aged 55 to 70 who had recovered from COVID-19. Sequenced material: PBMCs or T cells enriched from blood (not recorded which). The CDR3 region is CATSDLATSGGTDTQYF. The CDR3, as DNA: TGTGCCACCAGTGATTTGGCGACTAGCGGGGGCACAGATACGCAGTATTTT.